A selection of T cell receptor beta chains follows, all from one sample in a study of blood T cell repertoires in COVID-19. Assay used: immunoSEQ multiplex PCR; TCRdb lists only in-frame clones, some missing. This sample has about 22,000 clones, with about 91% found just once. Sequencing was done on a sample of peripheral blood. Source of these receptors: a woman in her 70s with active COVID-19. Both conserved end residues are part of each CDR3. The order of the fields is CDR3 DNA, CDR3 protein, clone size, D gene, J gene, V gene. D genes are given only for firm matches. Only some rows state a clone size, as once, few, many or a class for expanded clones.

CDR3 DNA: TGTGCCATCAGTGAATACAGGGGATCGGAGACCCAGTACTTC
CDR3 protein: CAISEYRGSETQYF
clone size: NA
D gene: TRBD1
J gene: TRBJ2-5
V gene: TRBV10-3

CDR3 DNA: TGTGCCAGCAGCCAAGTGACGGGTATGAACACTGAAGCTTTCTTT
CDR3 protein: CASSQVTGMNTEAFF
clone size: NA
D gene: NA
J gene: TRBJ1-1
V gene: TRBV4-2

CDR3 DNA: TGTGCCAGCAGTTACTCGATTCGGAGGGCATCAGTGAACATTCAGTACTTC
CDR3 protein: CASSYSIRRASVNIQYF
clone size: NA
D gene: NA
J gene: TRBJ2-4
V gene: TRBV6-2/TRBV6-3

CDR3 DNA: TGTGCCAGCAGTGAGACAGGGAACACCGGGGAGCTGTTTTTT
CDR3 protein: CASSETGNTGELFF
clone size: NA
D gene: NA
J gene: TRBJ2-2
V gene: TRBV11-2

CDR3 DNA: TGTGCCAGCAGTTACTCCGGGGGAGCGGGAGTCTACAATGAGCAGTTCTTC
CDR3 protein: CASSYSGGAGVYNEQFF
clone size: NA
D gene: TRBD2
J gene: TRBJ2-1
V gene: TRBV6-2/TRBV6-3

CDR3 DNA: TGTGCCAGCAGTTCAGGGGAAAATGAAAAACTGTTTTTT
CDR3 protein: CASSSGENEKLFF
clone size: NA
D gene: NA
J gene: TRBJ1-4
V gene: TRBV27

CDR3 DNA: TGTGCCAGTAGTATGCTCGGGATAGGAAATGAGCAGTTCTTC
CDR3 protein: CASSMLGIGNEQFF
clone size: NA
D gene: NA
J gene: TRBJ2-1
V gene: TRBV19

CDR3 DNA: TGCAGCGCCCGTTCGGGGGGGGACGAGACCCAGTACTTC
CDR3 protein: CSARSGGDETQYF
clone size: once
D gene: TRBD2
J gene: TRBJ2-5
V gene: TRBV29-1

CDR3 DNA: TGTGCCAGCGAAACGGAGGGTAACCGTAGCAATCAGCCCCAGCATTTT
CDR3 protein: CASETEGNRSNQPQHF
clone size: NA
D gene: NA
J gene: TRBJ1-5
V gene: TRBV11-3

CDR3 DNA: TGTGCCAGCAGTTTAGCCAGGAAAGAGACCCAGTACTTC
CDR3 protein: CASSLARKETQYF
clone size: NA
D gene: NA
J gene: TRBJ2-5
V gene: TRBV12-3/TRBV12-4

CDR3 DNA: TGCGCCAGCAGCCAGTACTGGGACAGTGCCTACGAGCAGTACTTC
CDR3 protein: CASSQYWDSAYEQYF
clone size: NA
D gene: TRBD1
J gene: TRBJ2-7
V gene: TRBV4-1

CDR3 DNA: TGTGCCAGCAGCACCGAGGACAGTCTCTTCTCCTATAATTCACCCCTCCACTTT
CDR3 protein: CASSTEDSLFSYNSPLHF
clone size: once
D gene: NA
J gene: TRBJ1-6
V gene: TRBV7-6

CDR3 DNA: TGTGCCAGCAGCTTGAGCGGGGTGGGCACTGAAGCTTTCTTT
CDR3 protein: CASSLSGVGTEAFF
clone size: NA
D gene: NA
J gene: TRBJ1-1
V gene: TRBV5-6

CDR3 DNA: TGTGCCAGCAGCCAGATTCTAGGTTTAGGTAACAATGAGCAGTTCTTC
CDR3 protein: CASSQILGLGNNEQFF
clone size: medium-sized
D gene: NA
J gene: TRBJ2-1
V gene: TRBV3-1/TRBV3-2

CDR3 DNA: TGTGCCAGCAGCCCCGGGACAGGGGTTGACACTGAAGCTTTCTTT
CDR3 protein: CASSPGTGVDTEAFF
clone size: NA
D gene: TRBD1
J gene: TRBJ1-1
V gene: TRBV7-6

CDR3 DNA: TGTGCCACCAGTGGCCTAGAGGTAACTAGCGGGAGTTTGAATGAGCAGTTCTTC
CDR3 protein: CATSGLEVTSGSLNEQFF
clone size: NA
D gene: TRBD2
J gene: TRBJ2-1
V gene: TRBV24-1

CDR3 DNA: TGTGCCAGCAGCCAAGGACTAGCGCCTCAAGAGACCCAGTACTTC
CDR3 protein: CASSQGLAPQETQYF
clone size: NA
D gene: TRBD2
J gene: TRBJ2-5
V gene: TRBV4-2

CDR3 DNA: TGTGCCTGGAGTGCTAACGGACAGGGGGGGGTTACTGGCTACACCTTC
CDR3 protein: CAWSANGQGGVTGYTF
clone size: NA
D gene: TRBD1
J gene: TRBJ1-2
V gene: TRBV30

CDR3 DNA: TGCGCCAGCAGCTTGGCGGGGGACACTGAAGCTTTCTTT
CDR3 protein: CASSLAGDTEAFF
clone size: NA
D gene: NA
J gene: TRBJ1-1
V gene: TRBV5-1

CDR3 DNA: TGTGCCAGCAGCCCCCCTAGCGGGAGGCAGTACTTC
CDR3 protein: CASSPPSGRQYF
clone size: NA
D gene: TRBD2
J gene: TRBJ2-7
V gene: TRBV3-1/TRBV3-2

CDR3 DNA: TGTGCCAGCAGTCTCCCACCAAGGGGAGGCGGGAGGGCCAGCGAGCAGTACTTC
CDR3 protein: CASSLPPRGGGRASEQYF
clone size: NA
D gene: TRBD2
J gene: TRBJ2-7
V gene: TRBV28

CDR3 DNA: TGTGCCAGCAGCTTCGGGAATGAGCAGTTCTTC
CDR3 protein: CASSFGNEQFF
clone size: NA
D gene: NA
J gene: TRBJ2-1
V gene: TRBV11-2

CDR3 DNA: TGTGCCAGCAGCTCTAGCGGGAGGGCGGAGACCCAGTACTTC
CDR3 protein: CASSSSGRAETQYF
clone size: once
D gene: TRBD2
J gene: TRBJ2-5
V gene: TRBV7-8

CDR3 DNA: TGTGCCAGCAGCGTAGGGGCAGGGGCTAGGGACACTGAAGCTTTCTTT
CDR3 protein: CASSVGAGARDTEAFF
clone size: NA
D gene: NA
J gene: TRBJ1-1
V gene: TRBV9

CDR3 DNA: TGTGCCAGCAGCCGAGGACTAGCGGGAGGGCCAGATACGCAGTATTTT
CDR3 protein: CASSRGLAGGPDTQYF
clone size: NA
D gene: TRBD2
J gene: TRBJ2-3
V gene: TRBV7-8

CDR3 DNA: TGCGCCAGCAGCCAGGGCCTCCACAATCACGAGCAGTACTTC
CDR3 protein: CASSQGLHNHEQYF
clone size: NA
D gene: NA
J gene: TRBJ2-7
V gene: TRBV4-3

CDR3 DNA: TGTGCCAGCACAGGGGGACGCGGCTATGGCTACACCTTC
CDR3 protein: CASTGGRGYGYTF
clone size: NA
D gene: TRBD1
J gene: TRBJ1-2
V gene: TRBV28

CDR3 DNA: TGCGCCAGCAGCCCGGCCTCGGTGGGCGGCTACACCTTC
CDR3 protein: CASSPASVGGYTF
clone size: NA
D gene: NA
J gene: TRBJ1-2
V gene: TRBV5-1

CDR3 DNA: TGTGCCAGCAGCGTGGGCCCAACTAATGAAAAACTGTTTTTT
CDR3 protein: CASSVGPTNEKLFF
clone size: NA
D gene: NA
J gene: TRBJ1-4
V gene: TRBV9